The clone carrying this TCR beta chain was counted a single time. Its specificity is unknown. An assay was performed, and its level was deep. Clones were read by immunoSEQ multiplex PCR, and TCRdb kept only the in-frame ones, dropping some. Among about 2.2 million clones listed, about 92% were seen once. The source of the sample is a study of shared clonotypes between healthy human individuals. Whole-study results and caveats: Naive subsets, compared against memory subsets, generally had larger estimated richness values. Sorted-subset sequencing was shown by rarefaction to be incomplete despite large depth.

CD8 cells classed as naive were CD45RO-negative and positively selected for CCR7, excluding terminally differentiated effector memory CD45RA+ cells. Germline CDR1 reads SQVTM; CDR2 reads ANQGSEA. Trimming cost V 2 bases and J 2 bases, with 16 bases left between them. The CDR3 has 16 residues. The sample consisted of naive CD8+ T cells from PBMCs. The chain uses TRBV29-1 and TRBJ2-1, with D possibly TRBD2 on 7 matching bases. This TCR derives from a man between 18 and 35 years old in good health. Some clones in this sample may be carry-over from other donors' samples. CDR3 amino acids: CSVEYPGGYAYNEQFF. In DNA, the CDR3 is TGCAGCGTTGAATACCCGGGGGGCTACGCCTACAATGAGCAGTTCTTC.